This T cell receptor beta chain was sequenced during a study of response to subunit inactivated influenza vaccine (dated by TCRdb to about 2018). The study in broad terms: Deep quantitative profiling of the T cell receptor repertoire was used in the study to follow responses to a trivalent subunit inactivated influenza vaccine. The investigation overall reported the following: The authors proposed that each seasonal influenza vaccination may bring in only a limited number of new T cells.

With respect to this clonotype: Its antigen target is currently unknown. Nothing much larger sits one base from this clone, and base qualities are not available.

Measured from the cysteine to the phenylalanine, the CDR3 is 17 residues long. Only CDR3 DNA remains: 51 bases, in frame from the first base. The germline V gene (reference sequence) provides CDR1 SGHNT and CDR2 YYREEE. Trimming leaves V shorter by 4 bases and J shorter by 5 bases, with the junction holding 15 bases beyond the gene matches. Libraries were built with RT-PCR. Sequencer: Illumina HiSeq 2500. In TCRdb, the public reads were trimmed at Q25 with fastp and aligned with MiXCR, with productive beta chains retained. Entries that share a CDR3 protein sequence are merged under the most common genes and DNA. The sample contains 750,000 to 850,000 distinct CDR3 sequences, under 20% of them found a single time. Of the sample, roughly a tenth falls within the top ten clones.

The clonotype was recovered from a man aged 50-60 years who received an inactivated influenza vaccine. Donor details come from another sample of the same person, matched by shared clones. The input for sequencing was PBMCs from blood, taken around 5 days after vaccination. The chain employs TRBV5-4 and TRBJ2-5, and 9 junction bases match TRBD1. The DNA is TGTGCCAGCAGCAAAGGCGGGACAGGGCCCCCCGGGGAGACCCAGTACTTC. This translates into CASSKGGTGPPGETQYF.